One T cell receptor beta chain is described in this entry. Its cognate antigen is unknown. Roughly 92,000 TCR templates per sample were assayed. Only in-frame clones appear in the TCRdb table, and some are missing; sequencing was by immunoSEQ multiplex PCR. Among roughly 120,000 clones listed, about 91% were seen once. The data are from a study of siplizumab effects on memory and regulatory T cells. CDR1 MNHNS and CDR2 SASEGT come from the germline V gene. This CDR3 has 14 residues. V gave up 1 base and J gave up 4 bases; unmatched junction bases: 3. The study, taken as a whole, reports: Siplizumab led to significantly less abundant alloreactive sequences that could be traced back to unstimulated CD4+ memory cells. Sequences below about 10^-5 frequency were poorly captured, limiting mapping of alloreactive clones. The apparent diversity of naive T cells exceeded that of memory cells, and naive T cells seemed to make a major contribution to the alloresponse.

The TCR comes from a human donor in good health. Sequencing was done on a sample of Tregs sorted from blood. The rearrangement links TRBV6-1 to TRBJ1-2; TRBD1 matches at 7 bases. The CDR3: CASSEDGTAYGYTF. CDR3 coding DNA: TGTGCCAGCAGTGAAGATGGGACAGCCTATGGCTACACCTTC.